Described below is a single T cell receptor (beta chain) sequence and its context. The table came from immunoSEQ multiplex PCR; TCRdb's copy has only in-frame clones and leaves some out. The table includes 500,000 to 850,000 clones, about 90% detected once. This sample is part of a study of shared T cell receptors in the human thymus. Trimming took 11 bases from V and 2 from J; bases not matched to a gene: 4. Germline values: CDR1 MDHEN, CDR2 SYDVKM. The CDR3 loop spans 12 amino acids. The sample also formed part of further work on human thymus T cells. That investigation notes: It was from resections taken during corrective heart surgery that the thymus tissue came. Both thymic and peripheral blood repertoires showed apparently biased V and J usage.

V and J are TRBV28 and TRBJ2-7, with 9 positions matching TRBD1. The TCR originated in a boy under three years old with a congenital heart defect. The sequenced sample consisted of thymocytes. This CDR3 reads CAAGQGTYEQYF. DNA for the CDR3: TGTGCCGCGGGACAGGGTACCTACGAGCAGTACTTC.